The following is a T cell receptor beta chain sequence with its context. Libraries were prepared by immunoSEQ multiplex PCR; TCRdb keeps only in-frame clonotypes and omits some of them. Among about 30,000 clones listed, roughly three quarters were seen once. The CDR3 length is 14 residues. The trim removed 6 bases at V and 5 bases at J, leaving 5 bases unmatched. Germline assignment: CDR1 ENHRY and CDR2 SYGVKD. These data are taken from a study of STAT5B mutations in CD4+ large granular lymphocyte leukemia. The receptor was derived from a human donor in good health. V is TRBV10-3 and J is TRBJ1-4, with 8 bases that match TRBD1. The sequencing input was CD4+ T cells from blood buffy coats. CDR3 DNA sequence: TGTGCCATCAGCCAGGGGGCGCGGAATGAAAAACTGTTTTTT. Protein sequence: CAISQGARNEKLFF.